This paragraph reports one T cell receptor beta chain. Original processing methods: Counts of nucleated cells, estimated from reference gene primer amplification, were obtained. The method was immunoSEQ multiplex PCR; TCRdb's version includes in-frame clones alone and lacks a portion of them. That table gives V, J and clone size, and the DNA gave D and trimming. The table has more than 100,000 clones, 88% seen once. These data belong to a study of blood T cell repertoires in COVID-19. The wider study: Samples taken during acute and convalescent COVID-19 were collected in the United States, Italy and Spain. The cDNA or gDNA used as material had been derived from T cells, B-cell-depleted T cells, or PBMCs.

V was shortened by 8 bases and J by 8 bases, with 12 bases between the two germline ends. The CDR3 covers 12 residues. CDR1 LNHDA and CDR2 SQIVND come from the germline V gene (reference sequence). This clonotype was obtained from a man between 65 and 85 years old with active COVID-19. The source material was peripheral blood. The rearrangement uses TRBV19 and TRBJ1-4; D is perhaps TRBD1 (5 bases). This CDR3 reads CASSLQGEKLFF. The CDR3 nucleotides read TGTGCCAGTTCCCTGCAGGGAGAAAAACTGTTTTTT.